The 21 T cell receptor beta chains listed next were all sequenced from one sample in a study of cytomegalovirus exposure and HLA in healthy donors. Vbeta (60) and Jbeta (13) primers were used in the PCR. The repertoire was sequenced with immunoSEQ multiplex PCR; TCRdb's copy has only in-frame clones and lacks some. Counted here are roughly 130,000 clones, roughly four fifths occurring once; the ten biggest clones make up approximately 11%. The sample was PBMCs. Every receptor here comes from a male donor in good health and CMV-seropositive.

This clone was counted a single time. J is TRBJ1-2 and V is TRBV28; 8 bases are a match to TRBD1. Looked up from germline, CDR1 is MDHEN and CDR2 is SYDVKM. CDR3 length: 17 residues. The V and J ends lost 3 bases and 2 bases, in that order; junction bases with no gene match: 11. In DNA form, the CDR3 reads TGTGCCAGCAGTTTGCCCGGATGGACAGGGCGAAACTATGGCTACACCTTC. Its translation is CASSLPGWTGRNYGYTF.

The chain carries TRBV28 and TRBJ2-7; the match to TRBD2 covers 12 bases. The CDR3 is 16 residues long. Germline V CDR1 and CDR2: MDHEN, SYDVKM. Trimming removed 5 bases from V and 0 bases from J; junction bases left unmatched: 5. In DNA, the CDR3 is TGTGCCAGCAGTCCTAGCGGGGGGGGTAGCTCCTACGAGCAGTACTTC. It encodes CASSPSGGGSSYEQYF.

V gene TRBV27 combines with J gene TRBJ1-1; D possibly corresponds to TRBD1 (6 bases). CDR1 is MNHEY, CDR2 SMNVEV, per germline (reference sequence). The CDR3 has 14 residues. Trimming stripped 3 bases from V and 6 bases from J, with 14 bases between. CDR3 protein: CASSLAGGPSEAFF. The CDR3 DNA follows: TGTGCCAGCAGTTTGGCGGGGGGCCCCTCTGAAGCTTTCTTT.

The CDR3 region has the DNA TGTGCCAGCAGCTTAAGGCCACCGGGACTAGCGGGAACCAGCTCCTACGAGCAGTACTTC. As protein: CASSLRPPGLAGTSSYEQYF. The chain has TRBV7-6 and TRBJ2-7; TRBD2 matches 13 bases. CDR3 length equals 20 residues. Germline V gene data show CDR1 as SGHVS and CDR2 as FNYEAQ. V shed 2 bases, J shed 0 bases, and the junction held 13 bases outside the gene matches.

V gene TRBV7-8 combines with J gene TRBJ2-3, with 11 bases that match TRBD2. Trimming removed 5 bases from V and 14 bases from J; junction bases left unmatched: 12. Germline assignment: CDR1 SGHVS and CDR2 FQNEAQ. The CDR3 sequence is 14 residues long. The CDR3 protein is CASSGQASGRQPYF. Here the CDR3 DNA reads TGTGCCAGCAGCGGCCAGGCTAGCGGGAGGCAACCGTATTTT.

In the case of this clone: At one boundary the junction diverges from the germline segment, which might be a read error. V is TRBV7-9 and J is TRBJ2-3, with 7 bases that match TRBD2. The CDR3 runs 13 residues. Looked up from germline, CDR1 is SEHNR and CDR2 is FQNEAQ (reference sequence). The CDR3 DNA reads TGTTCCAGCAGCTTAAGGAGCGGGGACTCGCAGTATTTT. Its protein product is CSSSLRSGDSQYF.

The rearrangement joins TRBV2 to TRBJ2-2, with no clear D. This CDR3 region has 13 residues. Trimming removed 2 bases at V and 8 bases at J, with 9 bases between. Germline CDR1 and CDR2: SNHLY and FYNNEI. CDR3 amino acids: CASSELAVGELFF. The CDR3 DNA sequence: TGTGCCAGCAGTGAACTGGCCGTTGGGGAGCTGTTTTTT.

The chain couples TRBV20-1 to TRBJ1-5; 7 nucleotides agree with TRBD1. The CDR3 totals 11 residues. Germline values: CDR1 DFQATT, CDR2 SNEGSKA (reference sequence). Trimming took 8 bases from V and 6 from J; bases not matched to a gene: 4. CDR3 bases: TGCAGTACCCAGGGGGGTCAGCCCCAGCATTTT. This encodes CSTQGGQPQHF.

This chain joins TRBV5-1 and TRBJ2-1, with TRBD2 identical over 12 bases. Trimming took 4 bases from V and 7 from J; bases not matched to a gene: 12. The germline V gene encodes CDR1 SGHRS and CDR2 YFSETQ. CDR3 size: 17 residues. CDR3 nucleotides: TGCGCCAGCAGCCTTCTCCCTAGCGGGAGGGCCTCGAATGAGCAGTTCTTC. Translating gives CASSLLPSGRASNEQFF. The entire variable domain, with the rest obtained from reference TRBV5-1 and TRBJ2-1, is as follows: KAGVTQTPRYLIKTRGQQVTLSCSPISGHRSVSWYQQTPGQGLQFLFEYFSETQRNKGNFPGRFSGRQFSNSRSEMNVSTLELGDSALYLCASSLLPSGRASNEQFFGPGTRLTVL.

This clone appeared a single time. V is TRBV7-3 and J is TRBJ2-3; TRBD2 matches at 9 bases. The CDR3 consists of 16 residues. The germline gives CDR1 SGHTA, CDR2 FQGTGA. V gave up 2 bases and J gave up 5 bases; unmatched junction bases: 8. Here the CDR3 reads CASSLLAGGLLDTQYF. DNA for the CDR3: TGTGCCAGCAGCTTACTCGCGGGAGGGCTGTTAGATACGCAGTATTTT.

The genes are TRBV5-8 and TRBJ2-1; D may be TRBD1 (6 bases). Germline V lookup: CDR1 SGHTS, CDR2 YDEGEE. Trimming took 0 bases from V and 0 from J, leaving 16 bases between them. CDR3 length equals 18 residues. CDR3 protein: CASSLVGRGYSSYNEQFF. The CDR3 DNA is TGTGCCAGCAGCTTGGTAGGCAGGGGTTACTCCTCCTACAATGAGCAGTTCTTC.

As for this clone: A read error is likely, as this CDR3 ends without the conserved phenylalanine or tryptophan. The DNA is omitted, as the CDR3 cannot be located on it reliably, and the CDR3 follows TCRdb's listing. This sequence joins TRBV21-1 and TRBJ2-4; the D segment call TRBD1 is taken from the table without a DNA check. TRBV21-1 is flagged as a pseudogene. The CDR3 length equals 13 residues, ends included. The CDR3 spells CASSKSSQRDRLV.

As for this clone: Mismatch with germline at one junction end may stem from a read error. V gene TRBV7-9 combines with J gene TRBJ1-1, with D possibly matching TRBD1 (6 bases). Germline V lookup: CDR1 SEHNR, CDR2 FQNEAQ (reference sequence). The CDR3 runs 13 residues. The CDR3 here is CSSSPGARGEAFF. CDR3 coding DNA: TGTTCCAGCAGCCCAGGGGCACGAGGTGAAGCTTTCTTT.

J is TRBJ2-7 and V is TRBV27; TRBD1 matches 7 bases. With V trimmed by 8 bases and J by 6 bases, 10 bases remained unmatched. Per germline, CDR1 MNHEY and CDR2 SMNVEV (reference sequence). The CDR3 totals 13 residues. CDR3 sequence reads: CASGDRDYGEQYF. The CDR3 bases are TGTGCCAGCGGCGACAGGGATTATGGCGAGCAGTACTTC.

This chain links TRBV10-2 with TRBJ2-1, with 11 positions matching TRBD2. The CDR3 contains 17 residues. Unmatched junction bases numbered 12, after V lost 5 bases and J lost 6 bases. Looked up from germline, CDR1 is WSHSY and CDR2 is SAAADI. Here the CDR3 reads CASSSGTSGTLSNEQFF. Here the CDR3 DNA reads TGCGCCAGCAGTTCCGGGACTAGCGGCACCCTATCCAATGAGCAGTTCTTC.

J is TRBJ1-1 and V is TRBV11-3; a possible D gene is TRBD1 (5 bases). CDR1 and CDR2 (germline): SGHNT, YENEEA. V was clipped by 2 bases and J by 0 bases, with 13 bases between them. The length of the CDR3 is 16 residues. The CDR3 nucleotides read TGTGCCAGCAGCTTATCGGGGTCGGGGGTGAACACTGAAGCTTTCTTT. It specifies CASSLSGSGVNTEAFF. Using reference TRBV11-3 and TRBJ1-1 for the parts outside the CDR3, the full variable domain is EAGVVQSPRYKIIEKKQPVAFWCNPISGHNTLYWYLQNLGQGPELLIRYENEEAVDDSQLPKDRFSAERLKGVDSTLKIQPAELGDSAVYLCASSLSGSGVNTEAFFGQGTRLTVV.

V usage is TRBV27 and J usage is TRBJ2-3; 7 bases map to TRBD2. Germline V CDR1 and CDR2: MNHEY, SMNVEV (reference sequence). Trimming removed 6 bases from V and 4 bases from J; junction bases left unmatched: 19. This CDR3 spans 18 amino acids. The CDR3 DNA reads as TGTGCCAGCAGCAACTTCGGACTAGTGTGGAAGCGGGCAGATACGCAGTATTTT. It specifies CASSNFGLVWKRADTQYF.

The CDR3 reads CASKLDVGLSYEQYF. The CDR3 nucleotides are TGTGCCAGCAAATTGGACGTAGGACTCTCCTACGAGCAGTACTTC. The V call is TRBV28, the J call TRBJ2-7; D is perhaps TRBD2 (5 bases). Deletions cut 7 bases from V and 0 bases from J, with 16 bases between. The germline gives CDR1 MDHEN, CDR2 SYDVKM. The CDR3 totals 15 residues.

The chain links TRBV28 to TRBJ1-4, with 8 bases that match TRBD1. The CDR3 is 16 residues long. Germline CDR1 and CDR2: MDHEN and SYDVKM. V lost 5 bases and J lost 7; bases outside the gene matches: 12. The CDR3 nucleotides are TGTGCCAGCAGTCCCCCTGGACAGGGTCGGAGTGAAAAACTGTTTTTT. Protein: CASSPPGQGRSEKLFF.

The CDR3 region is CASSGYGTPDVPAGYYEQYF. The DNA for the CDR3 is TGTGCCAGCAGTGGATACGGGACGCCCGATGTTCCAGCGGGCTACTACGAGCAGTACTTC. This chain uses TRBV6-1 with TRBJ2-7; D is possibly TRBD2 (6 bases). The V gene's germline CDR1 is MNHNS and CDR2 SASEGT. V lost 4 bases and J lost 3, with 31 bases in between. This CDR3 is 20 amino acids long.

A single count supports this clone. CDR3 DNA: TGTGCCAGCGCTGGAAGGACAGGAAGTGATGGCTACACCTTC. This codes for CASAGRTGSDGYTF. The rearrangement joins TRBV6-1 to TRBJ1-2; 7 bases line up with TRBD1. Trimming removed 8 bases from V and 6 bases from J; junction bases left unmatched: 12. This CDR3 comprises 14 residues. Germline CDR1 and CDR2: MNHNS and SASEGT.